This T cell receptor beta chain was recovered during a study of PD-L1 blockade in urothelial cancer. Study in general: Before enrollment, 0 to 3 chemotherapy regimens had been given to patients.

Clones were sequenced by immunoSEQ multiplex PCR, and TCRdb holds only the in-frame ones, with some missing. This sample has about 79,000 clones, with around 85% found just once. Time point: pretreatment peripheral blood. Each patient presented with locally advanced or metastatic urothelial carcinoma. The CDR3 has 15 residues. V lost 5 bases and J lost 6; bases outside the gene matches: 13. Germline V CDR1 and CDR2: SGHNT, YYREEE (reference sequence). This chain links TRBV5-4 with TRBJ2-7, with TRBD2 matching over 8 bases. The TCR was taken from a man aged 35-49 years with urothelial cancer. Here the sequenced sample was PBMCs, taken around atezolizumab (anti-PD-L1) treatment. For the CDR3, the DNA is TGTGCCAGCAGTCGTCAAGCGGGAGCTCTGGGCGAGCAGTACTTC. Protein product: CASSRQAGALGEQYF.